The clone carrying this T cell receptor (beta chain) was observed once. The antigen is not known. Since no conserved phenylalanine or tryptophan closes the CDR3, a read error is the likely cause. Because the CDR3's place on the DNA is in doubt, the DNA is left out and the CDR3 is given as listed by TCRdb. CD45RO negativity and positive selection for CCR7 defined naive CD8 cells, a population that excluded terminally differentiated effector memory CD45RA+ cells. These data belong to a study of shared clonotypes between healthy human individuals. Regarding the study as a whole: Clonotypes not shared had lower generation probabilities than those common to all four donors. The sharing of 4.5% to 5% of naive CD4 clonotypes was seen across a few donors.

The assay was immunoSEQ multiplex PCR, and TCRdb's table has in-frame clones only and misses some. Of about 1.9 million clones detected, roughly 95% appear once; the ten largest clones hold approximately 1.7%. The CDR3 numbers 9 amino acids, ends counted. V and J are TRBV1 and TRBJ2-7. TRBV1 is tagged as a pseudogene. This receptor was taken from a man aged 18 to 30 in good health. Some clones in this sample may be carry-over from other donors' samples. The sample was naive CD8+ T cells from PBMCs. The CDR3 region is CTSSQVVFL.